Sequencing of this TCR beta chain was carried out in a study of cytomegalovirus exposure and HLA in healthy donors. The CDR3 extends over 15 amino acids. Germline V lookup: CDR1 MDHEN, CDR2 SYDVKM. Trimming cost V 6 bases and J 4 bases; bases outside gene matches: 9. Overall study findings and caveats: Earlier findings revealed that most TCR beta V segments proved productive either about 87% or about 30% of the time. There were a few CMV-associated chains whose specificity for CMV antigens was confirmed in vitro. Association of a missense DCLRE1C variant with TCR beta V- and J-gene trimming was reported in a later analysis. Roughly uniform sequencing depth across donors was assumed, possibly incorrectly.

With regard to this clone: Its specificity is unknown.

PCR involved 60 Vbeta and 13 Jbeta primers. The method was immunoSEQ multiplex PCR; TCRdb's version includes in-frame clones alone and lacks a portion of them. The data contain about 110,000 clones, under 90% of them singletons. Sequencing was done on a sample of PBMCs. The chain carries TRBV28 and TRBJ2-1, with 7 bases fitting TRBD2. This TCR was recovered from a woman aged 18-29 years in good health and CMV-seronegative. The CDR3 protein is CASSPGTTAYNEQFF. In DNA form, the CDR3 reads TGTGCCAGCAGCCCCGGGACTACGGCGTACAATGAGCAGTTCTTC.